Listed below are T cell receptor beta chains from one sample, sequenced in a study of beta chain features in type 1 diabetes. Produced via immunoSEQ multiplex PCR; TCRdb's table is partial and in-frame only. The sample yields 100,000 to 150,000 clones, 9% seen once. Sequencing input: central memory CD4+ T cells from blood. The receptors were sampled from a man aged 30 to 45 with type 1 diabetes. Each CDR3 is given with its conserved first and last residue. The D gene is left open where the match is weak. Part of the rows lack a size; the others show once, few, many or a class for expanded clones.

J | V | D | size | DNA | CDR3
TRBJ2-1 | TRBV28 | TRBD2 | . | TGTGCCAGCAGGCACGGGGGGGAGGAGAATGAGCAGTTCTTC | CASRHGGEENEQFF
TRBJ2-5 | TRBV7-2 | TRBD2 | . | TGTGCCAGCAGCCCTAGCGGGGAGACCCAGTACTTC | CASSPSGETQYF
TRBJ1-2 | TRBV9 | . | few | TGTGCCAGCAGCGTAGCCCCAAGCGACGGTAACTATGGCTACACCTTC | CASSVAPSDGNYGYTF
TRBJ2-3 | TRBV29-1 | TRBD2 | few | TGCAGCGTTGAGGTCGCGGGGGGCACAGATACGCAGTATTTT | CSVEVAGGTDTQYF
TRBJ2-1 | TRBV7-9 | . | few | TGTGCCAGCAGCCATCGCACCGGGACACCAAATGAGCAGTTCTTC | CASSHRTGTPNEQFF
TRBJ2-7 | TRBV19 | TRBD1 | few | TGTGCCAGTAGCGACAGGGATCCCCCCTACGAGCAGTACTTC | CASSDRDPPYEQYF
TRBJ1-6 | TRBV7-9 | . | few | TGTGCCAGCAGCATTGACAGGCGGAGTTCACCCCTCCACTTT | CASSIDRRSSPLHF
TRBJ1-1 | TRBV9 | . | . | TGTGCCAGCAGCTTGACAGGTATGTCAACTGAAGCTTTCTTT | CASSLTGMSTEAFF
TRBJ2-3 | TRBV5-5 | . | . | TGTGCCAGCAGCTTGGAGAGGGATACGCAGTATTTT | CASSLERDTQYF
TRBJ2-7 | TRBV7-9 | . | many | TGTGCCAGCAGCTTAGTTGGGGCCGGTTACGAGCAGTACTTC | CASSLVGAGYEQYF
TRBJ2-7 | TRBV6-1 | . | . | TGTGCCAGCAGTGAATTGAGGACAGCCGAGCAGTACTTC | CASSELRTAEQYF
TRBJ2-5 | TRBV11-2 | . | . | TGTGCCAGCAGTTACGGGAGCCAAGAGACCCAGTACTTC | CASSYGSQETQYF
TRBJ2-1 | TRBV27 | TRBD1 | few | TGTGCCAGCAGCCCCCACACAGGGGGCGTCGCCTACAATGAGCAGTTCTTC | CASSPHTGGVAYNEQFF
TRBJ2-5 | TRBV14 | . | . | TGTGCCAGCAGCCGCGGAGGGAGTTTGGGGGAGACCCAGTACTTC | CASSRGGSLGETQYF
TRBJ2-7 | TRBV5-6 | TRBD2 | . | TGTGCCAGCAGCTTGCGGGGGGGCGCTTTCGAGCAGTACTTC | CASSLRGGAFEQYF
TRBJ2-2 | TRBV5-1 | . | few | TGCGCCAGCAGCTTTAGCACCGGGGAGCTGTTTTTT | CASSFSTGELFF
TRBJ2-1 | TRBV2 | TRBD2 | . | TGTGCCAGCAGTGAAGTAGCGGGGATAGGTGGTGAGCAGTTCTTC | CASSEVAGIGGEQFF
TRBJ2-1 | TRBV14 | . | few | TGTGCCAGCAGTCTAAGGGACATACTCAATGAGCAGTTCTTC | CASSLRDILNEQFF
TRBJ2-5 | TRBV7-2 | TRBD2 | few | TGTGCCAGCTCATCGGTAGCGGGACGTTCGGAGACCCAGTACTTC | CASSSVAGRSETQYF
TRBJ2-1 | TRBV11-1 | TRBD2 | . | TGTGCCAGCAGCTTATTAGCGGGGGGGGAGCAGTTCTTC | CASSLLAGGEQFF
TRBJ2-3 | TRBV19 | . | . | TGTGCCAGTAGTAGTCGACAGGGCACAGATACGCAGTATTTT | CASSSRQGTDTQYF
TRBJ1-1 | TRBV5-1 | . | . | TGCGCCAGCAGCCCCCTCGACAGCACCGAAGCTTTCTTT | CASSPLDSTEAFF
TRBJ1-2 | TRBV4-2 | . | . | TGTGCCGCTGGGGAGAACTATGGCTACACCTTC | CAAGENYGYTF
TRBJ1-4 | TRBV30 | . | few | TGTGCCTGGAGTACTACAGGTGCCTTGGAAAAACTGTTTTTT | CAWSTTGALEKLFF
TRBJ1-2 | TRBV6-1 | . | . | TGTGCCAGTAATGCGCCGGGATCCTATGGCTACACCTTC | CASNAPGSYGYTF
TRBJ2-7 | TRBV6-5 | TRBD1 | . | TGTGCCAGCAGTTACATCCAGGGGGAATACTCCTACGAGCAGTACTTC | CASSYIQGEYSYEQYF
TRBJ2-1 | TRBV30 | TRBD1 | few | TGTGCCTGGAGTGTCGGGGACAGGGTCTACAATGAGCAGTTCTTC | CAWSVGDRVYNEQFF
TRBJ2-4 | TRBV11-2 | TRBD2 | few | TGTGCCAGCAGCTTCGACACTAGCGGCGCCTCATCCAAAAACATTCAGTACTTC | CASSFDTSGASSKNIQYF
TRBJ1-4 | TRBV28 | TRBD1 | . | TGTGCCAGCAGTTCCCCCGACAGGGTTGGGTTTGAAAAACTGTTTTTT | CASSSPDRVGFEKLFF
TRBJ2-1 | TRBV6-6 | TRBD2 | . | TGTGCCAGCACCTTACTACTAGCGGGGGGGCCCAATGAGCAGTTCTTC | CASTLLLAGGPNEQFF
TRBJ1-4 | TRBV5-6 | . | few | TGTGCCAGCAGCTCCACATGGAATGAAAAACTGTTTTTT | CASSSTWNEKLFF
TRBJ1-4 | TRBV6-5 | TRBD1 | few | TGTGCCAGCAGACAACAGGGGACCCCAAAACTGTTTTTT | CASRQQGTPKLFF
TRBJ2-7 | TRBV18 | . | few | TGTGCCAGCTCACCAGGCGACACCTACGAGCAGTACTTC | CASSPGDTYEQYF
TRBJ1-2 | TRBV9 | . | few | TGTGCCAGCAGCTTGCAACTTAACTATGGCTACACCTTC | CASSLQLNYGYTF
TRBJ1-1 | TRBV10-3 | . | . | TGTGCCATCAGTCGTGAGAGTACTGAAGCTTTCTTT | CAISRESTEAFF
TRBJ2-5 | TRBV9 | . | few | TGTGCCAGCAGCGAGACAGGTGAAGAGACCCAGTACTTC | CASSETGEETQYF
TRBJ2-1 | TRBV18 | . | . | TGTGCCAGCTCAGGCTCCGGGGGTAATGAGCAGTTCTTC | CASSGSGGNEQFF
TRBJ2-2 | TRBV2 | TRBD2 | . | TGTGCCAGCAGGGCATTATCCTACGGAGCGGGGGACACGAACACCGGGGAGCTGTTTTTT | CASRALSYGAGDTNTGELFF
TRBJ2-7 | TRBV2 | . | few | TGTGCCAGCATCCGGGCCTACGAGCAGTACTTC | CASIRAYEQYF